This record looks at one T cell receptor beta chain sequence and its context. The antigen remains unidentified. Between the trimmed V and J ends, which lost 5 bases and 5 bases, there was a span of 11 bases. From germline, CDR1 is MNHEY and CDR2 SMNVEV (reference sequence). The CDR3 runs 13 residues. The study drew the donors from its approximately 120-subject validation cohort, separate from the 666-subject first cohort. Sequenced by immunoSEQ multiplex PCR; TCRdb stores in-frame clones only, minus some. Of about 160,000 clones in the sample, 86% were seen once. The record originates from a study of cytomegalovirus exposure and HLA in healthy donors. About the study: The 120 validation repertoires were produced on the same platform as the roughly 700 repertoires of the first cohort. This was reported in a later analysis. Study observations and caveats: The investigators catalogued 150 to 200 TCR beta chains as cytomegalovirus-associated. Reported results showed that the classifier diagnosed cytomegalovirus status with high specificity and sensitivity.

The gene calls are TRBV27 and TRBJ2-3; possible D gene TRBD2, 6 bases. The receptor comes from a woman aged 18-29 years in good health and CMV-seronegative. Sequencing was done on a sample of PBMCs. This CDR3 reads CASSRGSEDTQYF. CDR3 DNA sequence: TGTGCCAGCAGTCGGGGGTCTGAAGATACGCAGTATTTT.